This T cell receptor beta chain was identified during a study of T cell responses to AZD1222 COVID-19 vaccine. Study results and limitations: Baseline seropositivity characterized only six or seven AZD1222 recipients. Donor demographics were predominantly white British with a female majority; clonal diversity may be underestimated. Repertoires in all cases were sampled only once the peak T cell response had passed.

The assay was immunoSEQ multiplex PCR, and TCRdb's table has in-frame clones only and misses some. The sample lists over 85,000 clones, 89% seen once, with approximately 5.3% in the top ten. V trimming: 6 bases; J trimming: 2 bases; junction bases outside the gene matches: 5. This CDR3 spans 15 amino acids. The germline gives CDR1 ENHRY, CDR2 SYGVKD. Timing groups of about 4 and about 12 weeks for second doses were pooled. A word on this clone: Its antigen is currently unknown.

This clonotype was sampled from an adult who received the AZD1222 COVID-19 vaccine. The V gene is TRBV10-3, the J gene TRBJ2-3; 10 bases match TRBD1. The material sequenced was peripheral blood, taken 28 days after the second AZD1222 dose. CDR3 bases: TGTGCCATCAGCCGGGACAGGGGCCCCACAGATACGCAGTATTTT. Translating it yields CAISRDRGPTDTQYF.